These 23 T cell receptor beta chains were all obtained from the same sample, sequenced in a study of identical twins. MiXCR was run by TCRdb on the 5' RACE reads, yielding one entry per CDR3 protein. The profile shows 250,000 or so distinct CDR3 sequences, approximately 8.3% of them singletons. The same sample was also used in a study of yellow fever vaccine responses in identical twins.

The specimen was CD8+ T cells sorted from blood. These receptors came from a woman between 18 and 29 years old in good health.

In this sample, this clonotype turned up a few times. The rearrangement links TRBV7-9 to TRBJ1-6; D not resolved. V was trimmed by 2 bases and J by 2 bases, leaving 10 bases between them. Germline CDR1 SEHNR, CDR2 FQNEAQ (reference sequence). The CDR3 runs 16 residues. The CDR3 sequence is CASSLWEAAYNSPLHF. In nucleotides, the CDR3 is TGTGCCAGCAGCTTATGGGAAGCAGCCTATAATTCACCCCTCCACTTT.

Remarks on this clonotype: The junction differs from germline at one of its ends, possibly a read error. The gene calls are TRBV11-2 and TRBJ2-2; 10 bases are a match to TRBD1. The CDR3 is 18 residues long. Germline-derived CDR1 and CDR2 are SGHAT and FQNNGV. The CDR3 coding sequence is TGTGCCACCAGCCTTCCGGGACAGGGGCTGATGGACACCGGGGAGCTGTTTTTT. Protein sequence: CATSLPGQGLMDTGELFF.

This chain's CDR3 is CASSEGHTNTGELFF. The CDR3 DNA reads as TGTGCCAGCAGTGAAGGGCACACAAACACCGGGGAGCTGTTTTTT. V usage is TRBV2 and J usage is TRBJ2-2, with unresolved D. There are 15 residues in the CDR3. V was trimmed by 1 base and J by 2 bases, leaving 8 bases between them. The germline gives CDR1 SNHLY, CDR2 FYNNEI.

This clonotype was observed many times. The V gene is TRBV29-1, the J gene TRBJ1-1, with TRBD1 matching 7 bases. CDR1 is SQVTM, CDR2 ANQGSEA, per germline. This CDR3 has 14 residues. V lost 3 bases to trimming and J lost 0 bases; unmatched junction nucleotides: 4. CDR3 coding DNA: TGCAGCGTTGACGGGACAGTACTGAACACTGAAGCTTTCTTT. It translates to CSVDGTVLNTEAFF. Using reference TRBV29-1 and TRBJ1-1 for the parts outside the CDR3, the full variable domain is SAVISQKPSRDICQRGTSLTIQCQVDSQVTMMFWYRQQPGQSLTLIATANQGSEATYESGFVIDKFPISRPNLTFSTLTVSNMSPEDSSIYLCSVDGTVLNTEAFFGQGTRLTVV.

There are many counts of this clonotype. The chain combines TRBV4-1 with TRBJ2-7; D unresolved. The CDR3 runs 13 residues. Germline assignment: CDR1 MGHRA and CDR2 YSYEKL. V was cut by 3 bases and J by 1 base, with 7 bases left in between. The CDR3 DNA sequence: TGCGCCAGCAGCCAGGGTTTATCCTACGAGCAGTACTTC. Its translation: CASSQGLSYEQYF.

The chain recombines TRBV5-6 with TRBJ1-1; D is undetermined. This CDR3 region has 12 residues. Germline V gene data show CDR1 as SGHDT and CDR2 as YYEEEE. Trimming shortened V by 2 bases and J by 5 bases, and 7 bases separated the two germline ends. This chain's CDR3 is CASSLSWTEAFF. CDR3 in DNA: TGTGCCAGCAGCTTAAGTTGGACTGAAGCTTTCTTT.

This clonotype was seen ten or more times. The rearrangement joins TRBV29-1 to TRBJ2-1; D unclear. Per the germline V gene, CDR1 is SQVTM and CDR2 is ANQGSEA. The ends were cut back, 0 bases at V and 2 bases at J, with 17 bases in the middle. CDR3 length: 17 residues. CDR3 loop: CSVEDPFNTDTYNEQFF. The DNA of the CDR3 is TGCAGCGTTGAAGATCCCTTTAACACGGATACCTACAATGAGCAGTTCTTC.

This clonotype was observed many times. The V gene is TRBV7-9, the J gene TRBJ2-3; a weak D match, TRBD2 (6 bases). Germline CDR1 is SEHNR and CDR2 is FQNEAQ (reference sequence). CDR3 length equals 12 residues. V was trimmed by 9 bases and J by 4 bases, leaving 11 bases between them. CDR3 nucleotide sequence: TGTGCCAGTCCTAGCGAGGCAGATACGCAGTATTTT. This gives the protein CASPSEADTQYF.

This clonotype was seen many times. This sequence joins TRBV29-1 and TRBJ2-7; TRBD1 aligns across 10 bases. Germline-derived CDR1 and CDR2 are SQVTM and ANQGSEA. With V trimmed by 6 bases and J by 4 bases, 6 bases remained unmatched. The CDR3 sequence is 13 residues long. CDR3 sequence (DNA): TGCAGCGTGACCGGGGACAGGGGTTACGAGCAGTACTTC. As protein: CSVTGDRGYEQYF.

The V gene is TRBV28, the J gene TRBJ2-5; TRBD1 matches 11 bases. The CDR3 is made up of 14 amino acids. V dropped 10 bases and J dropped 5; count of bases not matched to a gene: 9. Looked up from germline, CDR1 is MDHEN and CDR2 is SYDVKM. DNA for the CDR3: TGTGCCACCTCGGACAGGGGGCTTGGGGAGACCCAGTACTTC. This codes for CATSDRGLGETQYF.

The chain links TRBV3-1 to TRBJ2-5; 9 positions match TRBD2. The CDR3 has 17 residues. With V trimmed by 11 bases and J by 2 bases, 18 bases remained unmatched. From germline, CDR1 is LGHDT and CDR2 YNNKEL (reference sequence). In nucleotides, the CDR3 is TGTGCCTCCAGCCACCTCACCCGCCTAGCGGGACAAGAGACCCAGTACTTC. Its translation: CASSHLTRLAGQETQYF.

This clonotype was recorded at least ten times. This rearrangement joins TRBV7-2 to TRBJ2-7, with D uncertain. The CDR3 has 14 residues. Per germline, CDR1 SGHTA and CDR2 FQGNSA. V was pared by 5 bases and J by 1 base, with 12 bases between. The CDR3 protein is CASSERSDSYEQYF. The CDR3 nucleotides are TGTGCCAGCAGCGAAAGGTCAGATTCCTACGAGCAGTACTTC.

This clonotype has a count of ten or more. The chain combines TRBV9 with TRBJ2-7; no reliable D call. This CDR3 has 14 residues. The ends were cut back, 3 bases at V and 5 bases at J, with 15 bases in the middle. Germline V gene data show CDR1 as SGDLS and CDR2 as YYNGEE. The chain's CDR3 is CASSEVGGPDEQYF. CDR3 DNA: TGTGCCAGCAGCGAGGTAGGTGGGCCGGACGAGCAGTACTTC.

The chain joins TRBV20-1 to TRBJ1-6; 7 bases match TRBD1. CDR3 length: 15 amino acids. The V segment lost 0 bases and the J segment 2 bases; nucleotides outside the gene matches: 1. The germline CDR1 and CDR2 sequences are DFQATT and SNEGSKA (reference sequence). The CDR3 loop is CSARDTGAYNSPLHF. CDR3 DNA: TGCAGTGCTAGAGATACAGGGGCCTATAATTCACCCCTCCACTTT.

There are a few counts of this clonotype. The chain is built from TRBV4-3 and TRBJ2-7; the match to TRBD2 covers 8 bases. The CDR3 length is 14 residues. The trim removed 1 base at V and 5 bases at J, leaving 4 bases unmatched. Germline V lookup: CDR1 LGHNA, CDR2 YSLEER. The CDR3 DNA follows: TGCGCCAGCAGCCAAGTTCGAGCGGGAGACGAGCAGTACTTC. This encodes CASSQVRAGDEQYF.

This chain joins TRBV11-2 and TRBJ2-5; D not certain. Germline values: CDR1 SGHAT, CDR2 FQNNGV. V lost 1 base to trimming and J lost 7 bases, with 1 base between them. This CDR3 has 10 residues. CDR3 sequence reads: CASSLVTQYF. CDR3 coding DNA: TGTGCCAGCAGCTTAGTGACCCAGTACTTC.

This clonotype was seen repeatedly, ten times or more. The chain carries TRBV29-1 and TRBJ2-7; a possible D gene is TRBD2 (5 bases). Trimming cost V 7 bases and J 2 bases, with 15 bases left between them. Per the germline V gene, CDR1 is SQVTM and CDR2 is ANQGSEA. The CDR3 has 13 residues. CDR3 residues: CSAHMGSTYEQYF. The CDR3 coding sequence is TGCAGCGCCCACATGGGGAGCACCTACGAGCAGTACTTC.

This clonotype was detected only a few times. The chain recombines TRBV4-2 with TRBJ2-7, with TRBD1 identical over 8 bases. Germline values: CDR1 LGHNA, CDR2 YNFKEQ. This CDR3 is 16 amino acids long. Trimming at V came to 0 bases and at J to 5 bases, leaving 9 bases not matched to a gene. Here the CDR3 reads CASSQDPDRELHEQYF. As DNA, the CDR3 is TGTGCCAGCAGCCAAGATCCGGACAGGGAGCTCCACGAGCAGTACTTC.

The CDR3 here is CASSLDYQYEQYF. CDR3 DNA sequence: TGTGCCAGCAGCTTGGACTACCAATACGAGCAGTACTTC. The gene calls are TRBV7-9 and TRBJ2-7; the D gene is possibly TRBD2 (6 bases). The CDR3 has 13 amino acids. Germline V CDR1 and CDR2: SEHNR, FQNEAQ (reference sequence). V was trimmed by 3 bases and J by 4 bases, leaving 10 bases between them.

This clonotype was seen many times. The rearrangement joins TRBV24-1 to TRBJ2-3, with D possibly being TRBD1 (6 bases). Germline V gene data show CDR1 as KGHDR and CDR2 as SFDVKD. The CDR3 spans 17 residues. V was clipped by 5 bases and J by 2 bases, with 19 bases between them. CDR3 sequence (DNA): TGTGCCACCAGTGCCAAAGGCCGGACAGAGAACACAGATACGCAGTATTTT. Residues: CATSAKGRTENTDTQYF.

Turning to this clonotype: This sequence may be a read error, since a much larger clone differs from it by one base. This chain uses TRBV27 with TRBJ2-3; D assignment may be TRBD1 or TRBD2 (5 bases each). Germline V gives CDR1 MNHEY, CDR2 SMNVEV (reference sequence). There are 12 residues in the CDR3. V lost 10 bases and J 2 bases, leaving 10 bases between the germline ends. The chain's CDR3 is CATRDHTDTQYF. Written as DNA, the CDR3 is TGTGCCACCAGGGACCACACAGATACGCAGTATTTT.

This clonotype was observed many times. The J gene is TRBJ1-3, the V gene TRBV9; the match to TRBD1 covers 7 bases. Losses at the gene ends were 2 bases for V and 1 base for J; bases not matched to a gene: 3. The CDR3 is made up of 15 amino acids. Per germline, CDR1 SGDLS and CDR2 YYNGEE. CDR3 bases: TGTGCCAGCAGCGTGGAGGGGGCGTCTGGAAACACCATATATTTT. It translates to CASSVEGASGNTIYF.

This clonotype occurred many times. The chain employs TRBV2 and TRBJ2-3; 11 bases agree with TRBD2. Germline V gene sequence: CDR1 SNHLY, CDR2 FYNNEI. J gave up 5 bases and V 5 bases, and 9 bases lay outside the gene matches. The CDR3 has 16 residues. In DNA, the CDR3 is TGTGCCAGCAGTCCCCCGGGACTAGCGGCGGGAGATACGCAGTATTTT. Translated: CASSPPGLAAGDTQYF.